This T cell receptor beta chain originates from a study of T cell changes during pregnancy in multiple sclerosis. Per the germline V gene, CDR1 is SGHAT and CDR2 is FQNNGV. The length of the CDR3 is 14 residues. V shed 5 bases, J shed 7 bases, and the junction held 6 bases outside the gene matches. The method was immunoSEQ multiplex PCR; TCRdb's version includes in-frame clones alone and lacks a portion of them. The table lists 42,000 or so clones, nearly 90% of them singletons, with 0.75% to 1% in the top ten. Here the sequenced sample was CD4+ T cells from peripheral blood mononuclear cells, taken after pregnancy. This receptor was identified in a female donor with multiple sclerosis, enrolled in a pregnancy study. The V call is TRBV11-2, the J call TRBJ1-4, with 8 bases matching TRBD1. The CDR3 loop is CASSRTGLSEKLFF. DNA of the CDR3: TGTGCCAGCAGCCGGACAGGGTTGAGTGAAAAACTGTTTTTT.